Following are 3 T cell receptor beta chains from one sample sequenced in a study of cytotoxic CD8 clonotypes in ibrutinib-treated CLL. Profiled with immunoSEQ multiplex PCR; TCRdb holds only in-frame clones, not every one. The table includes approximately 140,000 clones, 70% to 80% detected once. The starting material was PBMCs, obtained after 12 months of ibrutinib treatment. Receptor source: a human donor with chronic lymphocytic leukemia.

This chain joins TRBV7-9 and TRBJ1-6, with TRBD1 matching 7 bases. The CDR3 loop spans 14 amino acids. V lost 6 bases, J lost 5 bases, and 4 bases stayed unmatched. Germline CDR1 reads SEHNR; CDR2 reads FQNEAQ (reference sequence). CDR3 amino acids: CASREQGNNSPLHF. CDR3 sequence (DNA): TGTGCCAGCAGGGAACAGGGGAATAATTCACCCCTCCACTTT.

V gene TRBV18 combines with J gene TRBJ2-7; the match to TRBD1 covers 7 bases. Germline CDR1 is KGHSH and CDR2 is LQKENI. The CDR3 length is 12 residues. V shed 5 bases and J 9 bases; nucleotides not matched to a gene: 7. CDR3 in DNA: TGTGCCAGCTCAACAACAGGGGTGACGCAGTACTTC. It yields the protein CASSTTGVTQYF. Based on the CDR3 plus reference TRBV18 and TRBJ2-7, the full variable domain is NAGVMQNPRHLVRRRGQEARLRCSPMKGHSHVYWYRQLPEEGLKFMVYLQKENIIDESGMPKERFSAEFPKEGPSILRIQQVVRGDSAAYFCASSTTGVTQYFGPGTRLTVT.

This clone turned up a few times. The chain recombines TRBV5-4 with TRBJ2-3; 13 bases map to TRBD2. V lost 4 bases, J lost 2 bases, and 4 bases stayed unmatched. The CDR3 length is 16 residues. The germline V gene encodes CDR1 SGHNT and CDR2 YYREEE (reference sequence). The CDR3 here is CASSRGLAGNTDTQYF. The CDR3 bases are TGTGCCAGCAGCCGGGGACTAGCGGGGAACACAGATACGCAGTATTTT.